The 2 T cell receptor beta chains given below trace back to one sample, sequenced in a study of a mutant IDH1 vaccine in newly diagnosed glioma. Profiling relied on immunoSEQ multiplex PCR, and the TCRdb table lists in-frame clones only, not all of them. The sample holds approximately 50,000 clones, 70% to 85% seen once. No antigens are known for them. Time point here: week 35, safety follow-up. All doses held 300 ug of mutant IDH1 20-mer peptide, with topical imiquimod. This specimen was PBMCs, taken from a glioma patient whose treatment included an IDH1 peptide vaccine. These receptor sequences come from a man aged 35 to 55 with glioma.

The rearrangement links TRBV2 to TRBJ1-4, with 7 bases identical to TRBD1. This CDR3 is 13 amino acids long. V was clipped by 7 bases and J by 4 bases; unmatched bases: 3. Germline CDR1 and CDR2: SNHLY and FYNNEI. The CDR3 nucleotides are TGTGCCAGCACTAGGGACAGTAATGAAAAACTGTTTTTT. It specifies CASTRDSNEKLFF.

The chain links TRBV19 to TRBJ1-2; 9 bases are a match to TRBD1. Trimming at V came to 0 bases and at J to 7 bases, leaving 3 bases not matched to a gene. CDR1 and CDR2 from the germline V gene are LNHDA and SQIVND (reference sequence). This CDR3 has 14 amino acids. This chain's CDR3 is CASSIEDRGIGYTF. The CDR3 region has the DNA TGTGCCAGTAGTATAGAAGACAGGGGGATTGGCTACACCTTC.